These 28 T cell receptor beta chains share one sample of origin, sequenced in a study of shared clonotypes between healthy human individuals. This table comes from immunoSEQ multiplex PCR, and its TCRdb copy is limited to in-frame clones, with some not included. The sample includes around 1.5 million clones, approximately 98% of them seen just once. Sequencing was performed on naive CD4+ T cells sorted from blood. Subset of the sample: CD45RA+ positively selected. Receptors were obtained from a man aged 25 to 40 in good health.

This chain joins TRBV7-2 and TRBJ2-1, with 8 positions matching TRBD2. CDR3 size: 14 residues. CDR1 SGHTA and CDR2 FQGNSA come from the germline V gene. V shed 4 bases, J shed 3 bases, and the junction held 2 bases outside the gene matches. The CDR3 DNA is TGTGCCAGCAGCTCACTAGCGGACTACAATGAGCAGTTCTTC. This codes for CASSSLADYNEQFF.

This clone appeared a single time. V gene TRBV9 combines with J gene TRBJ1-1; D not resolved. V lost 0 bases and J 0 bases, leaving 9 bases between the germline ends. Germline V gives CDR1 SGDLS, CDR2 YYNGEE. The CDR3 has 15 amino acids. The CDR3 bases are TGTGCCAGCAGCGTAGGGGAGAGAATGAACACTGAAGCTTTCTTT. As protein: CASSVGERMNTEAFF.

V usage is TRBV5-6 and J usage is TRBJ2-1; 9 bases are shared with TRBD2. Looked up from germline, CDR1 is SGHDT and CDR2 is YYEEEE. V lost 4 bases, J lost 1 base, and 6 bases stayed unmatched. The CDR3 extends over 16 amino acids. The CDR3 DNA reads TGTGCCAGCAGCCCTGGACTAGCGCTTTCCTACAATGAGCAGTTCTTC. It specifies CASSPGLALSYNEQFF.

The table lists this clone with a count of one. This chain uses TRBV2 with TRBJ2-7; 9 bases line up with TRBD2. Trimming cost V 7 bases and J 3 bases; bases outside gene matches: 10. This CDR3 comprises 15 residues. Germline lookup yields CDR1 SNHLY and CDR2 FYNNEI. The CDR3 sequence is CASNLAGTSYYEQYF. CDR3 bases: TGTGCCAGCAACCTTGCCGGGACTAGCTACTACGAGCAGTACTTC.

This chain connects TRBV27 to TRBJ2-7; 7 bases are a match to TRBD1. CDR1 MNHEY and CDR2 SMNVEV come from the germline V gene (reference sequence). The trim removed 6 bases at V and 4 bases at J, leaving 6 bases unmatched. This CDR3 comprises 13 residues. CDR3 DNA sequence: TGTGCCAGCAGGTATGGGACAGCGTACGAGCAGTACTTC. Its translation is CASRYGTAYEQYF.

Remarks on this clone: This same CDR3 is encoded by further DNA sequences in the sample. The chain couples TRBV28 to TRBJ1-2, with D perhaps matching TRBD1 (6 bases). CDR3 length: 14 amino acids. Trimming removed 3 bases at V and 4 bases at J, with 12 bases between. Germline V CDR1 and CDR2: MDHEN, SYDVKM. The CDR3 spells CASSFTGLGYGYTF. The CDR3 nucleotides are TGTGCCAGCAGTTTTACAGGGCTGGGCTATGGCTACACCTTC.

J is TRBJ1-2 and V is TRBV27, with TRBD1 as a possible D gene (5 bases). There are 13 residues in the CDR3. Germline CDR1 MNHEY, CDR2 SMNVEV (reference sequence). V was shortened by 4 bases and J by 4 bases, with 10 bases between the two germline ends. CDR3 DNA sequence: TGTGCCAGCAGTTATAGGGGAATCTATGGCTACACCTTC. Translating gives CASSYRGIYGYTF.

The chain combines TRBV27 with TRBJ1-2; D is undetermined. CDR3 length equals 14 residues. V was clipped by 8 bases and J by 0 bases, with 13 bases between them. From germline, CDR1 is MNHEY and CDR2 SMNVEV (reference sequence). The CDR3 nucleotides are TGTGCCAGCGGTCGTCAGCCTGCTAACTATGGCTACACCTTC. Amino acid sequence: CASGRQPANYGYTF.

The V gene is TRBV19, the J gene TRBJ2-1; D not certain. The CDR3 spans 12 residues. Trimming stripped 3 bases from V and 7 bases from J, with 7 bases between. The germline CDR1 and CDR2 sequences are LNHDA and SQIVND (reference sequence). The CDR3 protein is CASSMVENEQFF. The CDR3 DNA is TGTGCCAGTAGTATGGTAGAGAATGAGCAGTTCTTC.

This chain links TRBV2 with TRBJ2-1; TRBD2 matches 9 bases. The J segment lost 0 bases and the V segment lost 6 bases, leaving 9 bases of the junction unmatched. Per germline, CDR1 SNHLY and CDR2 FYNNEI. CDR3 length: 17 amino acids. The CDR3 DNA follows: TGTGCCAGCAGCCCGACTAGCGGTTCAAGCTCCTACAATGAGCAGTTCTTC. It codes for CASSPTSGSSSYNEQFF.

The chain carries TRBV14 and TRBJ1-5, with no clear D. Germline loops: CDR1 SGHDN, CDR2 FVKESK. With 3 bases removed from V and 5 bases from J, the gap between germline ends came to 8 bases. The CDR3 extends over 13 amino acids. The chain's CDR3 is CASSHGGDQPQHF. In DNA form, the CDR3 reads TGTGCCAGCAGCCACGGAGGCGATCAGCCCCAGCATTTT.

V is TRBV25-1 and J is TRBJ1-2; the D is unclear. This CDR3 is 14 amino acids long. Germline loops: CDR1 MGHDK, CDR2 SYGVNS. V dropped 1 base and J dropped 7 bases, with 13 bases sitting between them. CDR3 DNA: TGTGCCAGCAGTGAATTAATGAAGGCCGGTGGCTACACCTTC. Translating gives CASSELMKAGGYTF.

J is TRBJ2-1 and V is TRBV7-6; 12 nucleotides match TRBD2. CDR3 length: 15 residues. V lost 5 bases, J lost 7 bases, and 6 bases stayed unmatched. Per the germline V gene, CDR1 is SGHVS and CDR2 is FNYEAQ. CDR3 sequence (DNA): TGTGCCAGCAGCCCCGGACTAGCGGGAAGAAATGAGCAGTTCTTC. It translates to CASSPGLAGRNEQFF. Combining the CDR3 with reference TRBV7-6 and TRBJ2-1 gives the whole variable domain GAGVSQSPRYKVTKRGQDVALRCDPISGHVSLYWYRQALGQGPEFLTYFNYEAQQDKSGLPNDRFSAERPEGSISTLTIQRTEQRDSAMYRCASSPGLAGRNEQFFGPGTRLTVL.

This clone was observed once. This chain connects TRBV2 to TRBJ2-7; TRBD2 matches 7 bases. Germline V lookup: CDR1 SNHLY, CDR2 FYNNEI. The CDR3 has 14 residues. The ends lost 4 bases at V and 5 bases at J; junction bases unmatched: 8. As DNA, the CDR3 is TGTGCCAGCAGTGTGGCTAGCGGTACCAACGAGCAGTACTTC. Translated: CASSVASGTNEQYF.

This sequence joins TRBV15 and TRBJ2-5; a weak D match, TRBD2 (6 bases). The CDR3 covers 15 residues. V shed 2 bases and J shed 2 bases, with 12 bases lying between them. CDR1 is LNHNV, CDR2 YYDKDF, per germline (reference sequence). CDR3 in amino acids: CATSRPGTDQETQYF. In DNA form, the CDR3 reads TGTGCCACCAGCAGACCCGGGACTGATCAAGAGACCCAGTACTTC.

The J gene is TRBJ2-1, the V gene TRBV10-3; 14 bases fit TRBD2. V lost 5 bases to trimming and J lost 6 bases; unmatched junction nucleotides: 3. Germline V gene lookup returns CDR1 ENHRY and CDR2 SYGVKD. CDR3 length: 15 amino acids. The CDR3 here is CAISPGTSGSNEQFF. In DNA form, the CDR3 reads TGTGCCATCAGTCCCGGGACTAGCGGGAGCAATGAGCAGTTCTTC.

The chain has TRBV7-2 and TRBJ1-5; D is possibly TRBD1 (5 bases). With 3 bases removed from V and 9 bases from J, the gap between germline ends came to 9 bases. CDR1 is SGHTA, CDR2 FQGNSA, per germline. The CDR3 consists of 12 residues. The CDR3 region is CASSLGVGPQHF. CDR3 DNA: TGTGCCAGCAGCTTGGGGGTGGGGCCCCAGCATTTT.

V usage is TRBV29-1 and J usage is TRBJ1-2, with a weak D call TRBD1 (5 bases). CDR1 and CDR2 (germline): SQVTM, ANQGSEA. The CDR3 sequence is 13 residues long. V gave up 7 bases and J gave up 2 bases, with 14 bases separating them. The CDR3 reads CSATTGRNYGYTF. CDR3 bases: TGCAGCGCCACAACGGGGCGAAACTATGGCTACACCTTC.

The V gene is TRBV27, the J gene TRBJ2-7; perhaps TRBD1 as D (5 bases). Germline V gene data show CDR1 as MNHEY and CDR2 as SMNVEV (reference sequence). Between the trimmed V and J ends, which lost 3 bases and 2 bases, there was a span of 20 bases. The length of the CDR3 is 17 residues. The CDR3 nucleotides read TGTGCCAGCAGTTTCCTTTTTTCGAGACAGTCGACCTACGAGCAGTACTTC. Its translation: CASSFLFSRQSTYEQYF.

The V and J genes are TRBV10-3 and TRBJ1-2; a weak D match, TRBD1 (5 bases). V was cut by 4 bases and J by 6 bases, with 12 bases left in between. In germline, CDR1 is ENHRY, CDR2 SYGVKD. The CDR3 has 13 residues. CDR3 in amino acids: CAISARGEDGYTF. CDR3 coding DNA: TGTGCCATCAGTGCTAGGGGTGAGGATGGCTACACCTTC.

The DNA of the CDR3 is TGTGCCAGCAGCTTGGCCGGGGGGACTAGCTCTCGTGAGCAGTTCTTC. This sequence encodes CASSLAGGTSSREQFF. The rearrangement links TRBV5-4 to TRBJ2-1, with 9 bases identical to TRBD2. Unmatched junction bases numbered 10, after V lost 0 bases and J lost 9 bases. Germline V gives CDR1 SGHNT, CDR2 YYREEE (reference sequence). This CDR3 comprises 16 residues.

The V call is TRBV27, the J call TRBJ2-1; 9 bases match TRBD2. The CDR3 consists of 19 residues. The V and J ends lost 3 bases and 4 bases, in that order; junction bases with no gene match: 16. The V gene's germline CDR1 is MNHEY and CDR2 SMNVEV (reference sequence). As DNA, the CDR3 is TGTGCCAGCAGTTTTCTCGCGTCCGCGGGAGGGCCTCTATACAATGAGCAGTTCTTC. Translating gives CASSFLASAGGPLYNEQFF.

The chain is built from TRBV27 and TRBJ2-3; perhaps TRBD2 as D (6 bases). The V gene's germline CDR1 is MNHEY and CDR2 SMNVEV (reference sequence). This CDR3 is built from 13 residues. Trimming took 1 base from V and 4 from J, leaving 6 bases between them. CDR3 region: CASSLWGADTQYF. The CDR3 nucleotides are TGTGCCAGCAGTTTATGGGGGGCAGATACGCAGTATTTT.

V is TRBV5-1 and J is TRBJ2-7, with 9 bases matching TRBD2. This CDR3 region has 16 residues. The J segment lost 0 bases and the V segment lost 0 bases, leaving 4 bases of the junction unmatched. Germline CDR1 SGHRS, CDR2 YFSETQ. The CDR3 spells CASSLGLADISYEQYF. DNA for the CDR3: TGCGCCAGCAGCTTGGGACTAGCGGACATCTCCTACGAGCAGTACTTC.

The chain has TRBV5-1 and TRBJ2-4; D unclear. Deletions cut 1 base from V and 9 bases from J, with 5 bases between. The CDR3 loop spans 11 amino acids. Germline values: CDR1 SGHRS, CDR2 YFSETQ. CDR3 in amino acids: CASSLSGIQYF. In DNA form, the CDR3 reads TGCGCCAGCAGCTTGTCGGGCATTCAGTACTTC. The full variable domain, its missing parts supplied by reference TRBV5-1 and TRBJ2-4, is KAGVTQTPRYLIKTRGQQVTLSCSPISGHRSVSWYQQTPGQGLQFLFEYFSETQRNKGNFPGRFSGRQFSNSRSEMNVSTLELGDSALYLCASSLSGIQYFGAGTRLSVL.

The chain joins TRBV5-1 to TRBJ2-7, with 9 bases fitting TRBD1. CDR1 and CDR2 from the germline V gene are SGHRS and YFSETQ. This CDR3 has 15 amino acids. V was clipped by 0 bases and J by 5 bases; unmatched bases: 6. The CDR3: CASSLGGTGLDEQYF. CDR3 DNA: TGCGCCAGCAGCTTGGGCGGGACAGGGCTTGACGAGCAGTACTTC.

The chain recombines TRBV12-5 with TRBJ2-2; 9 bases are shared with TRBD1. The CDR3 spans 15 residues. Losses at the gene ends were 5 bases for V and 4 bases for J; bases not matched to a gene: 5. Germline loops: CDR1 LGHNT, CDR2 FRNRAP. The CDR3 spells CASGPGQGSTGELFF. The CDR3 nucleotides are TGTGCTAGTGGTCCCGGACAGGGGAGCACCGGGGAGCTGTTTTTT.

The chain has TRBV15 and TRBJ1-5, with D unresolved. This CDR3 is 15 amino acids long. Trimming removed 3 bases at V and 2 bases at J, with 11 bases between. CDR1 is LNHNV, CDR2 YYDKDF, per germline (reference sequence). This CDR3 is CATSSLKDGNQPQHF. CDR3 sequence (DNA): TGTGCCACCAGCAGTCTCAAGGACGGCAATCAGCCCCAGCATTTT.